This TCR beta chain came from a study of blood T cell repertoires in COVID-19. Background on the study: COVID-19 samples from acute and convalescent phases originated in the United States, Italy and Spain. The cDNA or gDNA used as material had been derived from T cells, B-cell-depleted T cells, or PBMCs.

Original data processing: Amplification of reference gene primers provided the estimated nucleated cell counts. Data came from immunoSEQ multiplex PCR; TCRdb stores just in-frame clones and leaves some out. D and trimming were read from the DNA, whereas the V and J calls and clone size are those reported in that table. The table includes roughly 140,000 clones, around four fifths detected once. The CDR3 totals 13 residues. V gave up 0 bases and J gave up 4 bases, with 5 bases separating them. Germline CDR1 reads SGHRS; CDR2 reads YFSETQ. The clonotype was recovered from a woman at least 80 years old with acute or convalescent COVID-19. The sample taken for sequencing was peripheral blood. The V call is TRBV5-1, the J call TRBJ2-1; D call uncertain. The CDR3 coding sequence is TGCGCCAGCAGCTTGGACGCGTACAATGAGCAGTTCTTC. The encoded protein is CASSLDAYNEQFF.